This passage covers 20 T cell receptor beta chains from one sample sequenced in a study of T-cell reconstitution after alpha-beta-depleted transplantation in children. During its preparation, the TCRbeta library received unique molecular identifiers. TCRdb itself ran the PCR reads through MiXCR, one entry per CDR3 protein. Here the sample spans about 980,000 distinct CDR3 sequences, about 29% being singletons. The sequenced sample was PBMCs, mostly from graft donor cells, obtained 360 days after TCRalphabeta/CD19-depleted stem cell transplant. The receptors derive from a boy under three years old who had a stem cell transplant for SCID, so the T cells may come from the graft donor.

V is TRBV20-1 and J is TRBJ2-1, with D possibly being TRBD1 or TRBD2 (5 bases each). This CDR3 region has 17 residues. The germline V gene has CDR1 DFQATT and CDR2 SNEGSKA (reference sequence). Trimming took 1 base from V and 1 from J, leaving 17 bases between them. Here the CDR3 DNA reads TGCAGTGCTAGAGGAGGGGCGGTGTCCCGGTCCTACAATGAGCAGTTCTTC. Translated, it gives CSARGGAVSRSYNEQFF.

This rearrangement joins TRBV12-3 or TRBV12-4 to TRBJ1-6; D call uncertain. V lost 3 bases and J lost 10, with 10 bases in between. The CDR3 is 13 residues long. The CDR3 coding sequence is TGTGCCAGCAGTTTCTACGATACCTCACCCCTCCACTTT. It is translated as CASSFYDTSPLHF.

The chain joins TRBV12-3 or TRBV12-4 to TRBJ2-5; TRBD1 might be the D (6 bases). Trimming took 6 bases from V and 4 from J, leaving 12 bases between them. The CDR3 runs 13 residues. CDR3 sequence: CASSNRVGETQYF. Written as DNA, the CDR3 is TGTGCCAGCAGCAACAGGGTGGGAGAGACCCAGTACTTC.

This clonotype was detected ten times or more. The gene calls are TRBV13 and TRBJ1-1; a possible D gene is TRBD1 (5 bases). This CDR3 spans 14 amino acids. The ends were cut back, 4 bases at V and 0 bases at J, with 9 bases in the middle. The germline gives CDR1 PRHDT, CDR2 FYEKMQ (reference sequence). Written as DNA, the CDR3 is TGTGCCAGCAGCTCGGGACGGATGAACACTGAAGCTTTCTTT. As protein: CASSSGRMNTEAFF.

This chain connects TRBV15 to TRBJ2-2, with D possibly matching TRBD2 (6 bases). The CDR3 runs 17 residues. Germline CDR1 reads LNHNV; CDR2 reads YYDKDF (reference sequence). The V end was cut by 4 bases, the J end by 1 base, with 16 bases between. The CDR3 sequence: CATSNPGWGENTGELFF. The DNA for the CDR3 is TGTGCCACCAGCAATCCCGGGTGGGGGGAGAACACCGGGGAGCTGTTTTTT. Variable domain in full (rest from reference TRBV15 and TRBJ2-2): DAMVIQNPRYQVTQFGKPVTLSCSQTLNHNVMYWYQQKSSQAPKLLFHYYDKDFNNEADTPDNFQSRRPNTSFCFLDIRSPGLGDTAMYLCATSNPGWGENTGELFFGEGSRLTVL.

The chain recombines TRBV4-3 with TRBJ1-4; TRBD1 is a possible D gene (5 bases). Per the germline V gene, CDR1 is LGHNA and CDR2 is YSLEER. The length of the CDR3 is 12 residues. V dropped 4 bases and J dropped 8 bases, with 8 bases sitting between them. For the CDR3, the DNA is TGCGCCAGCAGCCGGAGGACAGAAAAACTGTTTTTT. Translating gives CASSRRTEKLFF.

The rearrangement links TRBV5-1 to TRBJ1-2; 7 bases agree with TRBD1. Trimming took 5 bases from V and 4 from J; bases not matched to a gene: 8. The length of the CDR3 is 14 residues. Germline CDR1 SGHRS, CDR2 YFSETQ. The CDR3: CASRKDRRSYGYTF. CDR3 bases: TGCGCCAGCAGGAAGGACAGGAGATCCTATGGCTACACCTTC.

V is TRBV18 and J is TRBJ2-7; a possible D gene is TRBD1 (6 bases). CDR1 is KGHSH, CDR2 LQKENI, per germline. This CDR3 is built from 14 residues. Deletions cut 6 bases from V and 3 bases from J, with 15 bases between. The CDR3, as DNA: TGTGCCAGCTCCACAGGGAGAGTAGGCTACGAGCAGTACTTC. Residues: CASSTGRVGYEQYF.

This clonotype was seen only a few times. The chain is built from TRBV15 and TRBJ2-1, with 9 bases lining up with TRBD1. The CDR3 length is 15 residues. Germline CDR1 and CDR2: LNHNV and YYDKDF (reference sequence). V was pared by 6 bases and J by 12 bases, with 15 bases of the junction left unmatched. The chain's CDR3 is CATRNTGGMGKGQFF. The CDR3 coding sequence is TGTGCCACCAGGAACACAGGGGGCATGGGGAAAGGGCAGTTCTTC.

This clonotype was observed a few times. This rearrangement joins TRBV5-1 to TRBJ2-5, with D uncertain. The V gene lost 1 base and the J gene lost 5 bases, with 15 bases spanning the gap. This CDR3 is built from 15 residues. The germline V gene encodes CDR1 SGHRS and CDR2 YFSETQ. CDR3 sequence: CASSLLDRMGETQYF. CDR3 coding DNA: TGCGCCAGCAGCTTGCTGGACCGGATGGGGGAGACCCAGTACTTC. The full variable domain, in which reference TRBV5-1 and TRBJ2-5 provide the parts outside the CDR3, is KAGVTQTPRYLIKTRGQQVTLSCSPISGHRSVSWYQQTPGQGLQFLFEYFSETQRNKGNFPGRFSGRQFSNSRSEMNVSTLELGDSALYLCASSLLDRMGETQYFGPGTRLLVL.

The V call is TRBV20-1, the J call TRBJ2-3; a weak D match, TRBD2 (6 bases). Deletions cut 3 bases from V and 1 base from J, with 17 bases between. The CDR3 runs 16 residues. Germline V CDR1 and CDR2: DFQATT, SNEGSKA (reference sequence). The CDR3 loop reads CSASLGGPVGTDTQYF. The CDR3, as DNA: TGCAGTGCTAGCCTCGGAGGGCCGGTGGGCACAGATACGCAGTATTTT.

This chain links TRBV27 with TRBJ2-1; D might be TRBD1 (5 bases). The CDR3 is 15 amino acids. Deletions cut 5 bases from V and 2 bases from J, with 13 bases between. Germline CDR1 reads MNHEY; CDR2 reads SMNVEV (reference sequence). The CDR3 protein is CASSPTGPPYNEQFF. The DNA for the CDR3 is TGTGCCAGCAGTCCAACAGGCCCCCCCTACAATGAGCAGTTCTTC.

The J gene is TRBJ2-6, the V gene TRBV12-3 or TRBV12-4, with D perhaps TRBD1 or TRBD2 (6 bases each). V lost 3 bases and J 0 bases, leaving 15 bases between the germline ends. The CDR3 has 18 amino acids. Here the CDR3 reads CASSFRTGASSGANVLTF. The CDR3 DNA sequence: TGTGCCAGCAGTTTCAGGACGGGGGCAAGCTCTGGGGCCAACGTCCTGACTTTC.

This clonotype occurred a few times. The V and J genes are TRBV20-1 and TRBJ1-2; D might be TRBD1 (5 bases). Germline assignment: CDR1 DFQATT and CDR2 SNEGSKA (reference sequence). V was clipped by 3 bases and J by 4 bases, with 27 bases between them. The CDR3 covers 18 residues. Here the CDR3 reads CSARGGIGTGGAVYGYTF. Here the CDR3 DNA reads TGCAGTGCTAGGGGGGGGATTGGGACTGGCGGGGCAGTCTATGGCTACACCTTC.

Note on this clonotype: A much larger clone lies a single base off, so this may be a read error. V usage is TRBV12-3 or TRBV12-4 and J usage is TRBJ2-1; a possible D gene is TRBD1 (5 bases). The CDR3 sequence is 15 residues long. CDR3 nucleotide sequence: TGTGCCAGAAGTTCCCCTGGTCTAAGGGGTAATGAGCAGTTCTTC. Its protein is CARSSPGLRGNEQFF.

The CDR3: CASSLLLVRFYTDTQYF. The DNA for the CDR3 is TGCGCCAGCAGCTTACTTCTGGTTCGCTTTTACACAGATACGCAGTATTTT. The V and J genes are TRBV5-1 and TRBJ2-3, with D uncertain. Germline V gene lookup returns CDR1 SGHRS and CDR2 YFSETQ. This CDR3 is built from 17 residues. V was shortened by 2 bases and J by 2 bases, with 18 bases between the two germline ends.

Many counts were recorded for this clonotype. The DNA of the CDR3 is TGTGCCAGCAGCGTAGAAGGACGGCACGTAAGCTCCTACAATGAGCAGTTCTTC. Its translation is CASSVEGRHVSSYNEQFF. The V and J genes are TRBV9 and TRBJ2-1; no reliable D call. CDR1 and CDR2 from the germline V gene are SGDLS and YYNGEE. V lost 0 bases, J lost 0 bases, and 16 bases lay in between. This CDR3 has 18 amino acids.

This clonotype was observed a few times. The chain couples TRBV29-1 to TRBJ2-7; D is uncertain. Germline loops: CDR1 SQVTM, CDR2 ANQGSEA. The CDR3 is 13 amino acids. V lost 3 bases, J lost 3 bases, and 12 bases lay in between. CDR3 region: CSVETASNYEQYF. CDR3 bases: TGCAGCGTTGAGACGGCTTCCAACTACGAGCAGTACTTC.

The V gene is TRBV5-5, the J gene TRBJ2-7; 12 bases align to TRBD1. CDR3 length: 18 amino acids. Germline V gene lookup returns CDR1 SGHKS and CDR2 YYEKEE (reference sequence). J lost 4 bases, V lost 2 bases, and 13 bases had no gene match. In nucleotides, the CDR3 is TGTGCCAGCAGCTTCTTGTTCGGGACAGGGGGCAACCCTTACGAGCAGTACTTC. Translating gives CASSFLFGTGGNPYEQYF. Complete variable domain (other parts from reference TRBV5-5 and TRBJ2-7): DAGVTQSPTHLIKTRGQQVTLRCSPISGHKSVSWYQQVLGQGPQFIFQYYEKEERGRGNFPDRFSARQFPNYSSELNVNALLLGDSALYLCASSFLFGTGGNPYEQYFGPGTRLTVT.

Only a few counts were recorded for this clonotype. CDR3 sequence (DNA): TGTGCCAGCAGCCCGGGACTAGCGGGGGGGTATCCGGACACAGATACGCAGTATTTT. Translation gives CASSPGLAGGYPDTDTQYF. V and J are TRBV12-3 or TRBV12-4 and TRBJ2-3; 16 nucleotides align to TRBD2. With 6 bases clipped from V and 2 bases from J, the junction kept 11 bases outside the gene matches. CDR3 size: 19 residues.